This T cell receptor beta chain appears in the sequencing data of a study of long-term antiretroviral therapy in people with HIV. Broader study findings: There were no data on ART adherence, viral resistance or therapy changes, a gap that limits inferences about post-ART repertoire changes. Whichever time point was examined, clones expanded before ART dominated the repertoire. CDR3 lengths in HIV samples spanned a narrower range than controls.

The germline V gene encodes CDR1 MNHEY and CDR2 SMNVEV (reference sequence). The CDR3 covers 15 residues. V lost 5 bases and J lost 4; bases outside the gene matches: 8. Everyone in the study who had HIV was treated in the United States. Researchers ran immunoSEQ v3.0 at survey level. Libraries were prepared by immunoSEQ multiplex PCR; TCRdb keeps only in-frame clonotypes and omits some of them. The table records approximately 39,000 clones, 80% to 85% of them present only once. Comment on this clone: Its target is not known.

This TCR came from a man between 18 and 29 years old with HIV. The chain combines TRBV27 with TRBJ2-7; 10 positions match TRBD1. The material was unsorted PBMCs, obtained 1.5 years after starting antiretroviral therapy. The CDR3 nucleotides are TGTGCCAGCAGTGTGACCGGGACAGGGGTTTACGAGCAGTACTTC. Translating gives CASSVTGTGVYEQYF.